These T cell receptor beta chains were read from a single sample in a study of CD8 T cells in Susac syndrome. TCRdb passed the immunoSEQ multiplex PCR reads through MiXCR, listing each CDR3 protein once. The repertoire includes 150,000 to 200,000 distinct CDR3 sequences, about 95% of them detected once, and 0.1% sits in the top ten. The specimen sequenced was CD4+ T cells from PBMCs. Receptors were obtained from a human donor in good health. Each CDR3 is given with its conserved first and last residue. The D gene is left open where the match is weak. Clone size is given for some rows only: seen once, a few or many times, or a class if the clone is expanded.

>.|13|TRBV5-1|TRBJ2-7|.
CASTTLSSYEQYF
TGCGCCAGCACCACTTTGTCCTCCTACGAGCAGTACTTC
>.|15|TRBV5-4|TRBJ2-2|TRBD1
CASSLDRGRTGELFF
TGTGCCAGCAGCTTGGACAGGGGGAGGACCGGGGAGCTGTTTTTT
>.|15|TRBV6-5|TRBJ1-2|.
CASSPVKGAGYGYTF
TGTGCCAGCAGCCCGGTCAAAGGGGCGGGATATGGCTACACCTTC
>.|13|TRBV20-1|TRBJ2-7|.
CSARVPGNGEQYF
TGCAGTGCTAGGGTACCGGGAAATGGCGAGCAGTACTTC
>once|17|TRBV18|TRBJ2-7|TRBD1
CASSDKQGLSLTYEQYF
TGTGCCAGCTCAGATAAACAGGGGTTATCCCTCACCTACGAGCAGTACTTC
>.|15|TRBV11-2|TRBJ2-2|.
CASSSGSSLTGELFF
TGTGCCAGCAGCTCCGGGAGTTCCCTCACCGGGGAGCTGTTTTTT
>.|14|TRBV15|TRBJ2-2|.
CATSRDRTSGELFF
TGTGCCACCAGCAGAGACCGAACGTCCGGGGAGCTGTTTTTT
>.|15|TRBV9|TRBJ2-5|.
CASSPTGTFQETQYF
TGTGCCAGCAGCCCCACGGGGACCTTTCAAGAGACCCAGTACTTC
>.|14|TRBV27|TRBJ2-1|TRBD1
CASRIRDSYNEQFF
TGTGCCAGCAGAATCCGGGACAGCTACAATGAGCAGTTCTTC
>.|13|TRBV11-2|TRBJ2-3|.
CASSFPGADTQYF
TGTGCCAGCAGCTTCCCGGGGGCAGATACGCAGTATTTT
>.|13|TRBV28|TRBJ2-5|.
CASRRQGGETQYF
TGTGCCAGCAGGCGGCAGGGGGGAGAGACCCAGTACTTC
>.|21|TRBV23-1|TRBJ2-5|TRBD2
CASSPNSIGPGTLAGAETQYF
TGCGCCAGCAGTCCAAATTCAATAGGCCCTGGGACGCTAGCGGGAGCAGAGACCCAGTACTTC
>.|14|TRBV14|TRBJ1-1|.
CASSQEEGGTEAFF
TGTGCCAGCAGCCAAGAAGAGGGGGGCACTGAAGCTTTCTTT
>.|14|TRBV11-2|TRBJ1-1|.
CASSLPGHPTEAFF
TGTGCCAGCAGCCTTCCGGGACACCCCACTGAAGCTTTCTTT
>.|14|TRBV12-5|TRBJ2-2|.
CASGWGLDTGELFF
TGTGCTAGTGGTTGGGGCCTAGACACCGGGGAGCTGTTTTTT
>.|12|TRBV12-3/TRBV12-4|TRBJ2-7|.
CASSLFHTGQYF
TGTGCCAGCAGTTTGTTCCACACTGGGCAGTACTTC
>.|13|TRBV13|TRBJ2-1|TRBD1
CASSTRTGNEQFF
TGTGCCAGCAGCACCCGGACAGGGAACGAGCAGTTCTTC
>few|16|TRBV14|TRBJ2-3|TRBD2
CASSQDLAGGTDTQYF
TGTGCCAGCAGCCAAGATCTGGCGGGAGGCACAGATACGCAGTATTTT
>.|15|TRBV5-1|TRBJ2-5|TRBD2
CASTPWASGEETQYF
TGCGCCAGCACCCCGTGGGCTAGCGGAGAGGAGACCCAGTACTTC
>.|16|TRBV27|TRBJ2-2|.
CASSWRALVNTGELFF
TGTGCCAGCAGTTGGAGGGCCCTAGTTAACACCGGGGAGCTGTTTTTT
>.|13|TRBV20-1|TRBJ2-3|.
CSARAEVVDTQYF
TGCAGTGCTAGAGCGGAGGTGGTAGATACGCAGTATTTT
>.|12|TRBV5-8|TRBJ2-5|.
CASSLGPGTQYF
TGTGCCAGCAGCTTGGGGCCCGGGACCCAGTACTTC
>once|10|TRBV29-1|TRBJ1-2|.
CSVEAGGYTF
TGCAGCGTTGAGGCAGGAGGCTACACCTTC
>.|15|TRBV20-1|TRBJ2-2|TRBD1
CSASLRDRGTGELFF
TGCAGTGCTAGTTTGCGGGACAGGGGAACCGGGGAGCTGTTTTTT
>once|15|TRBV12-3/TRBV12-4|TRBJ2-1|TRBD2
CASSPTSGGHNEQFF
TGTGCCAGCAGTCCGACTAGCGGAGGGCACAATGAGCAGTTCTTC
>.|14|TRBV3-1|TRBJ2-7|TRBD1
CASSPDRGSYEQYF
TGTGCCAGCAGCCCGGACAGGGGCTCCTACGAGCAGTACTTC
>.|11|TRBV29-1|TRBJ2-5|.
CSVGDRPTQYF
TGCAGCGTAGGGGACCGCCCGACCCAGTACTTC
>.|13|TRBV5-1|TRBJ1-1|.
CASSSGLGTEAFF
TGCGCCAGCAGCTCGGGTTTGGGGACTGAAGCTTTCTTT
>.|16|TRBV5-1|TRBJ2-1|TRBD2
CASSLAGSGVRDEQFF
TGCGCCAGCAGCTTGGCAGGGAGCGGGGTAAGGGATGAGCAGTTCTTC
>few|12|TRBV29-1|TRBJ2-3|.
CSVGRGTDTQYF
TGCAGCGTTGGCAGGGGCACAGATACGCAGTATTTT
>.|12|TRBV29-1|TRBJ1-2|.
CSTRRGDYGYTF
TGCAGCACCAGGAGGGGCGACTATGGCTACACCTTC
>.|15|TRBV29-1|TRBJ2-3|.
CSVEAGGESTDTQYF
TGCAGCGTTGAAGCAGGAGGGGAAAGCACAGATACGCAGTATTTT
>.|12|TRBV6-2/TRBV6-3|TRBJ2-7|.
CASSYTGYEQYF
TGTGCCAGCAGTTATACGGGCTACGAGCAGTACTTC
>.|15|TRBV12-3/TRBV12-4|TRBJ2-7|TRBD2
CASSFRQRGAYEQYF
TGTGCCAGCAGTTTCCGACAACGGGGGGCCTACGAGCAGTACTTC
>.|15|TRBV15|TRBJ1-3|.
CATSRDRGSGNTIYF
TGTGCCACCAGCAGAGATCGGGGATCTGGAAACACCATATATTTT
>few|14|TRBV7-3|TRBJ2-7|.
CASSPRPGDYEQYF
TGTGCCAGCAGCCCAAGACCGGGGGACTACGAGCAGTACTTC
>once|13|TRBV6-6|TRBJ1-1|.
CASSGHWNTEAFF
TGTGCCAGCAGCGGACATTGGAACACTGAAGCTTTCTTT
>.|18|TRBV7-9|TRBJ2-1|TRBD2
CASSSRAGSPTSYNEQFF
TGTGCCAGCAGCTCCCGAGCGGGATCTCCCACCTCCTACAATGAGCAGTTCTTC
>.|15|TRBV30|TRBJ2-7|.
CAWKGGHWASYEQYF
TGTGCCTGGAAAGGAGGGCACTGGGCCTCCTACGAGCAGTACTTC